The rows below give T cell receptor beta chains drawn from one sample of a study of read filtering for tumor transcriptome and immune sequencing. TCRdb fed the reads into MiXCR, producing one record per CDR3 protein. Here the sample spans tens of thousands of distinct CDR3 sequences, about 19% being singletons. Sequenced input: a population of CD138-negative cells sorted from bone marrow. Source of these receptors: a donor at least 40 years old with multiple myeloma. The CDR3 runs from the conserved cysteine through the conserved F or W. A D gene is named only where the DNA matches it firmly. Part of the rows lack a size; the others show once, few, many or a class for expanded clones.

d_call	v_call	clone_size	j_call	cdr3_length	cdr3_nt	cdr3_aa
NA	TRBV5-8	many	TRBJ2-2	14	TGTGCCAGCAGCCGGACGGGAGACACCGGGGAGCTGTTTTTT	CASSRTGDTGELFF
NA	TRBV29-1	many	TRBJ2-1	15	TGCAGCGTTGATTGGGACGGGACTTCCTACAATGAGCAGTTCTTC	CSVDWDGTSYNEQFF
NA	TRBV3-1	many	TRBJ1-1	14	TGTGCCAGCAGCCAAACGTTGGAAAGCACTGAAGCTTTCTTT	CASSQTLESTEAFF
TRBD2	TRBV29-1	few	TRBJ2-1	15	TGCAGCGCCCCCCCCCTAGCGGGATTTGATAATGAGCAGTTCTTC	CSAPPLAGFDNEQFF
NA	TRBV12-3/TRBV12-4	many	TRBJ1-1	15	TGTGCCAGCAGCATACCCGGAGTCATGAACACTGAAGCTTTCTTT	CASSIPGVMNTEAFF
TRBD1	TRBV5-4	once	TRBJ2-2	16	TGTGTCAGCAGCTTCTACAGGGGGGCGAACGCCGGGGAGCTGTTTTTT	CVSSFYRGANAGELFF
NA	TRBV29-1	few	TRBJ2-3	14	TGCAGCGTTACAGGGCGGCCCAACACAGATACGCAGTATTTT	CSVTGRPNTDTQYF
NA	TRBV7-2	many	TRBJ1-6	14	TGTGCCAGCAGCGATCAGGGTAGAAATTCACCCCTCCACTTT	CASSDQGRNSPLHF
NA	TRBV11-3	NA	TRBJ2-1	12	TGTGCCAGCAGCCCCCCGGGGTACGAGCAGCTCTTC	CASSPPGYEQLF
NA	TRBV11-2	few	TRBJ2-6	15	TGTGCCAGCAGCTTCACTATCTCTGGGGCCAACGTCCTGACTTTC	CASSFTISGANVLTF
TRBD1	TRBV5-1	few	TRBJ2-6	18	TGCGCCAGCAGCTTGGAGGCAGGGGGCAGCGCTGGGGCCAACGTCCTGACTTTC	CASSLEAGGSAGANVLTF
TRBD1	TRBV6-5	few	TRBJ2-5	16	TGTGCCAGCAGCCGAGTGACAGGGGGCGGAGGGGAGACCCAGTACTTC	CASSRVTGGGGETQYF
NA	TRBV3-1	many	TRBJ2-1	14	TGTGCCAGCAGCCAAGTCCTAGGACGAAATGAGCAGTTCTTC	CASSQVLGRNEQFF
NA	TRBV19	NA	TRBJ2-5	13	TGTGCCAGTAGTATAGTATGGGAAGAGACCCAGTACTTC	CASSIVWEETQYF
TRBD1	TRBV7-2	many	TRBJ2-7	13	TGTGCCAGCAGCGTAAGACAGGGTTACGAGCAGTACTTC	CASSVRQGYEQYF
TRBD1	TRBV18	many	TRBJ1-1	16	TGTGCCAGCTCACCGCAGACAGGGACGATGAACACTGAAGCTTTCTTT	CASSPQTGTMNTEAFF
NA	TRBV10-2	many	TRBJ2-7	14	TGCGCCAGCAGTGCCCTAGTGAAGGGTTACGAGCAGTACTTC	CASSALVKGYEQYF
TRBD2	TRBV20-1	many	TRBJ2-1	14	TGCAGTGCGCCGACTAGCGGGTATTTCAATGAGCAGTTCTTC	CSAPTSGYFNEQFF
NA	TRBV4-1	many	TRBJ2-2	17	TGCGCCAGCAGCCAAGATTCTTCGCGTTCGAACACCGGGGAGCTGTTTTTT	CASSQDSSRSNTGELFF
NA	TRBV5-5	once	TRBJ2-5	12	TGTGCCAGCAGCTTGTTTGGAGAGACCCAGTACTTC	CASSLFGETQYF
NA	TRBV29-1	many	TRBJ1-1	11	TGCAGCGTTGAAGATCGAGGGTTCGCTTTCTTT	CSVEDRGFAFF
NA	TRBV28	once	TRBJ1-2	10	TGTGCCAGCAGTCCCTATGGCTACACCTTC	CASSPYGYTF
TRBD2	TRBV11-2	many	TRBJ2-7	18	TGTGCCAGCAGCTTAGGTGGGGTATTAGCGGGCAGCTCCTACGAGCAGTACTTT	CASSLGGVLAGSSYEQYF
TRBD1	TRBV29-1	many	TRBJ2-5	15	TGCAGCGTTGAACCTTCGGACAGGGAGGTAGAGACCCAGTACTTC	CSVEPSDREVETQYF
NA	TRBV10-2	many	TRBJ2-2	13	TGCGCCAGCACCGGGAAGGGCACCGGGGAGCTGTTTTTT	CASTGKGTGELFF
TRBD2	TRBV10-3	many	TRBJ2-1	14	TGTGCCATCAGGCCGGGACTAGCGGCTAATGAGCAGTTCTTC	CAIRPGLAANEQFF
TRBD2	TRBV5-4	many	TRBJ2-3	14	TGTGCCAGCAGTAACCCGACTAGCCCAGATACGCAGTATTTT	CASSNPTSPDTQYF
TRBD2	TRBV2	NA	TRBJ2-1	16	TGTGCCAGCAGAGTCTTAGCGGGGGGTTCCTACAATGAGCAGTTCTTC	CASRVLAGGSYNEQFF